This is a list of T cell receptor beta chains from one sample in a study of blood T cell repertoires in COVID-19. The data were produced by immunoSEQ multiplex PCR, yet TCRdb's version contains in-frame clones alone and is incomplete. Of over 250,000 clones listed, 70% to 85% were seen once; the top ten hold 3.3%. Input material: peripheral blood. All receptors come from a woman of 80 years or more with acute or convalescent COVID-19. Each CDR3 is given with its conserved first and last residue. A D gene is named only where the DNA matches it firmly. Rows give clone size only sometimes, using once, few, many, or a class for an expanded clone.

abundance: few; v_gene: TRBV12-5; d_gene: .; j_gene: TRBJ1-1; CDR3nt: TGTGCTAGTGGATTGGTAACCTCCGGGAACACTGAAGCTTTCTTT; CDR3aa: CASGLVTSGNTEAFF
abundance: .; v_gene: TRBV14; d_gene: .; j_gene: TRBJ2-1; CDR3nt: TGTGCCAGCAGCCGGAGTTACAATGAGCAGTTCTTC; CDR3aa: CASSRSYNEQFF
abundance: .; v_gene: TRBV12-3/TRBV12-4; d_gene: .; j_gene: TRBJ2-1; CDR3nt: TGTGCCAGCAGTTCACAGGGATACAATGAGCAGTTCTTC; CDR3aa: CASSSQGYNEQFF
abundance: .; v_gene: TRBV6-5; d_gene: .; j_gene: TRBJ1-5; CDR3nt: TGTGCCAGCAGTATCAGGCCTTCCGGACAGCCCCAGCATTTT; CDR3aa: CASSIRPSGQPQHF
abundance: once; v_gene: TRBV2; d_gene: .; j_gene: TRBJ1-2; CDR3nt: TGTGCCAGCAGCCCTGACTTGTATGGCTACACCTTC; CDR3aa: CASSPDLYGYTF
abundance: .; v_gene: TRBV18; d_gene: .; j_gene: TRBJ2-5; CDR3nt: TGTGCCAGCTCACAGCAGGGTCGGGAGACCCAGTACTTC; CDR3aa: CASSQQGRETQYF
abundance: many; v_gene: TRBV20-1; d_gene: TRBD2; j_gene: TRBJ2-5; CDR3nt: TGCAGTGCGAGTGCCCTGCTGGCGAGCGGGGGAACTCAAGAGACCCAGTACTTC; CDR3aa: CSASALLASGGTQETQYF
abundance: .; v_gene: TRBV28; d_gene: .; j_gene: TRBJ1-5; CDR3nt: TGTGCCAGCAGTACGACCTTACAGGGATATAGCAATCAGCCCCAGCATTTT; CDR3aa: CASSTTLQGYSNQPQHF
abundance: .; v_gene: TRBV9; d_gene: TRBD2; j_gene: TRBJ2-2; CDR3nt: TGTGCCAGCAACCCTAGCGGGGGCCAGAACACCGGGGAGCTGTTTTTT; CDR3aa: CASNPSGGQNTGELFF
abundance: .; v_gene: TRBV5-1; d_gene: TRBD1; j_gene: TRBJ2-2; CDR3nt: TGCGCCAGCAGCCAAGGACAGGGGGCGGGCACCGGGGAGCTGTTTTTT; CDR3aa: CASSQGQGAGTGELFF
abundance: .; v_gene: TRBV5-5; d_gene: .; j_gene: TRBJ2-5; CDR3nt: TGTGCCAGCAGCCGGACAGATTTGCAAGAGACCCAGTACTTC; CDR3aa: CASSRTDLQETQYF
abundance: .; v_gene: TRBV7-8; d_gene: .; j_gene: TRBJ2-3; CDR3nt: TGTGCCAGCAGCTTAAGGGACATAGCACTTCCGACAGATACGCAGTATTTT; CDR3aa: CASSLRDIALPTDTQYF
abundance: .; v_gene: TRBV5-1; d_gene: TRBD2; j_gene: TRBJ2-3; CDR3nt: TGCGCCAGCAGCTTGGGACTAGCGGGATACACAGATACGCAGTATTTT; CDR3aa: CASSLGLAGYTDTQYF
abundance: .; v_gene: TRBV11-2; d_gene: TRBD1; j_gene: TRBJ2-6; CDR3nt: TGTGCCAGCAGCTTAATTAGGGGGCGGGCCAACGTCCTGACTTTC; CDR3aa: CASSLIRGRANVLTF
abundance: .; v_gene: TRBV3-1/TRBV3-2; d_gene: TRBD2; j_gene: TRBJ2-7; CDR3nt: TGTGCCAGCAGGTCTAGCGGGTCCTCCTACGAGCAGTACTTC; CDR3aa: CASRSSGSSYEQYF
abundance: .; v_gene: TRBV5-1; d_gene: .; j_gene: TRBJ2-5; CDR3nt: TGCGCCAGCTCTAAAGAGGCTCAAGAGACCCAGTACTTC; CDR3aa: CASSKEAQETQYF
abundance: few; v_gene: TRBV3-1/TRBV3-2; d_gene: .; j_gene: TRBJ1-2; CDR3nt: TGTGCCAGCAGCCCCAGAGGGGGGGCCCTGGGTTATGGCTACACCTTC; CDR3aa: CASSPRGGALGYGYTF
abundance: once; v_gene: TRBV19; d_gene: .; j_gene: TRBJ2-4; CDR3nt: TGTGCCAGTAGTTTCCAGGGACACTCCAAAAACATTCAGTACTTC; CDR3aa: CASSFQGHSKNIQYF
abundance: .; v_gene: TRBV7-2; d_gene: .; j_gene: TRBJ1-5; CDR3nt: TGTGCCAGCAACGACAGAGATCAGCCCCAGCATTTT; CDR3aa: CASNDRDQPQHF
abundance: .; v_gene: TRBV7-9; d_gene: TRBD1; j_gene: TRBJ2-7; CDR3nt: TGTGCCAGCAGCCGACGACAGGGTGGCTACGAGCAGTACTTC; CDR3aa: CASSRRQGGYEQYF
abundance: .; v_gene: TRBV5-1; d_gene: .; j_gene: TRBJ2-2; CDR3nt: TGCGCCAGCAGTCCCCAGGGGCGGAACACCGGGGAGCTGTTTTTT; CDR3aa: CASSPQGRNTGELFF
abundance: .; v_gene: TRBV5-1; d_gene: TRBD1; j_gene: TRBJ1-1; CDR3nt: TGCGCCAGCAGCGGACAGGGGCCGGGGACTGAAGCTTTCTTT; CDR3aa: CASSGQGPGTEAFF
abundance: .; v_gene: TRBV28; d_gene: TRBD1; j_gene: TRBJ1-5; CDR3nt: TGTGCCAGCAGAACGGGACAGCTTAGCAATCAGCCCCAGCATTTT; CDR3aa: CASRTGQLSNQPQHF
abundance: .; v_gene: TRBV5-4; d_gene: .; j_gene: TRBJ1-1; CDR3nt: TGTGCCAGCAGCCCAAGGACAGCCCTGAACACTGAAGCTTTCTTT; CDR3aa: CASSPRTALNTEAFF
abundance: .; v_gene: TRBV2; d_gene: TRBD2; j_gene: TRBJ2-6; CDR3nt: TGTGCCAGCAGCCCTGGACTAGCGGGGAGCTCTGGGGCCAACGTCCTGACTTTC; CDR3aa: CASSPGLAGSSGANVLTF
abundance: .; v_gene: TRBV7-9; d_gene: .; j_gene: TRBJ1-2; CDR3nt: TGTGCCAGCAGCTCTCCAGGAGTGAGAGCGGGTGGGGATGGCTACACCTTC; CDR3aa: CASSSPGVRAGGDGYTF
abundance: once; v_gene: TRBV20-1; d_gene: TRBD1; j_gene: TRBJ1-1; CDR3nt: TGCAGTGCTGACAGGGGGGCTTTCTTT; CDR3aa: CSADRGAFF
abundance: .; v_gene: TRBV19; d_gene: TRBD1; j_gene: TRBJ2-6; CDR3nt: TGTGCCAGTAGTAACAGGGGTCCTGGGGCCAACGTCCTGACTTTC; CDR3aa: CASSNRGPGANVLTF
abundance: .; v_gene: TRBV5-4; d_gene: .; j_gene: TRBJ2-7; CDR3nt: TGTGCCAGCAGCCCGAGCGGAAATACCTACGAGCAGTACTTC; CDR3aa: CASSPSGNTYEQYF
abundance: .; v_gene: TRBV25-1; d_gene: TRBD1; j_gene: TRBJ1-2; CDR3nt: TGTGCCAGCTGGGGAGCTTCCGACAGGGGAGCTAACTATGGCTACACCTTC; CDR3aa: CASWGASDRGANYGYTF
abundance: .; v_gene: TRBV2; d_gene: .; j_gene: TRBJ1-2; CDR3nt: TGTGCCAGCAGTGGGGGGCAGAACTATGGCTACACCTTC; CDR3aa: CASSGGQNYGYTF
abundance: .; v_gene: TRBV10-3; d_gene: TRBD1; j_gene: TRBJ1-1; CDR3nt: TGTGCCATCACCACAGGGGGCGCGGTGAGTACTGAAGCTTTCTTT; CDR3aa: CAITTGGAVSTEAFF
abundance: few; v_gene: TRBV25-1; d_gene: .; j_gene: TRBJ1-2; CDR3nt: TGTGCCAGCAGTACCCGGACAGTGGCGTATGGCTACACCTTC; CDR3aa: CASSTRTVAYGYTF
abundance: .; v_gene: TRBV5-4; d_gene: .; j_gene: TRBJ1-1; CDR3nt: TGTGCCAGCAGCCAACAGGGAGGGACTGAAGCTTTCTTT; CDR3aa: CASSQQGGTEAFF
abundance: .; v_gene: TRBV4-1; d_gene: TRBD1; j_gene: TRBJ1-1; CDR3nt: TGCGCCAGCAGCCACGGGGAAGGGGGCGGTCACACTGAAGCTTTCTTT; CDR3aa: CASSHGEGGGHTEAFF
abundance: .; v_gene: TRBV30; d_gene: .; j_gene: TRBJ1-4; CDR3nt: TGTGCCTGGAGTCAGCAGGGGGAAAAACTGTTTTTT; CDR3aa: CAWSQQGEKLFF
abundance: .; v_gene: TRBV5-4; d_gene: .; j_gene: TRBJ2-3; CDR3nt: TGTGCCAGCAGCTTGCGGACGGGAGCCACAGATACGCAGTATTTT; CDR3aa: CASSLRTGATDTQYF
abundance: few; v_gene: TRBV5-4; d_gene: TRBD2; j_gene: TRBJ2-7; CDR3nt: TGTGCCAGCAGCTTGGGAGGGGCGGGGGGCTACGAGCAGTACTTC; CDR3aa: CASSLGGAGGYEQYF
abundance: .; v_gene: TRBV30; d_gene: .; j_gene: TRBJ1-2; CDR3nt: TGTGCCTGGAGTCTGAAATACAGTGGCTACACCTTC; CDR3aa: CAWSLKYSGYTF
abundance: few; v_gene: TRBV5-1; d_gene: .; j_gene: TRBJ2-7; CDR3nt: TGCGCCAGCAGCCCCGGACCGACTAGAGGGTACGAGCAGTACTTC; CDR3aa: CASSPGPTRGYEQYF
abundance: .; v_gene: TRBV6-5; d_gene: TRBD1; j_gene: TRBJ1-2; CDR3nt: TGTGCCAGCAGTTACACAGGGGCGAACTATGGCTACACCTTC; CDR3aa: CASSYTGANYGYTF
abundance: .; v_gene: TRBV30; d_gene: TRBD1; j_gene: TRBJ1-2; CDR3nt: TGTGCCTGGAGTGTACTAATGCAGGGGGCGGTCCGCTACACCTTC; CDR3aa: CAWSVLMQGAVRYTF
abundance: many; v_gene: TRBV6-5; d_gene: TRBD1; j_gene: TRBJ1-5; CDR3nt: TGTGCCAGCAACCCGACAGGGAGCAATCAGCCCCAGCATTTT; CDR3aa: CASNPTGSNQPQHF
abundance: .; v_gene: TRBV5-5; d_gene: .; j_gene: TRBJ2-1; CDR3nt: TGTGCCAGCAGCTTGTTTGGGGGGACGAGCTCCTACAATGAGCAGTTCTTC; CDR3aa: CASSLFGGTSSYNEQFF
abundance: .; v_gene: TRBV9; d_gene: .; j_gene: TRBJ1-6; CDR3nt: TGTGCCAGCAGCGTAGAGGCAGGGCCCAATTCACCCCTCCACTTT; CDR3aa: CASSVEAGPNSPLHF
abundance: once; v_gene: TRBV11-2; d_gene: TRBD2; j_gene: TRBJ2-1; CDR3nt: TGTGCCAGCAGCCTCTGGACTAGCGATGAGCAGTTCTTC; CDR3aa: CASSLWTSDEQFF
abundance: once; v_gene: TRBV4-1; d_gene: TRBD1; j_gene: TRBJ1-5; CDR3nt: TGCGCCAGCAGCCAAGGAGGGACAGTCAATCAGCCCCAGCATTTT; CDR3aa: CASSQGGTVNQPQHF
abundance: few; v_gene: TRBV10-3; d_gene: TRBD1; j_gene: TRBJ1-2; CDR3nt: TGTGCCATCAGTGAGTCCGCGGACAGGGGTGGCTACACCTTC; CDR3aa: CAISESADRGGYTF
abundance: .; v_gene: TRBV12-3/TRBV12-4; d_gene: .; j_gene: TRBJ1-2; CDR3nt: TGTGCCAGCAGTTTAGCGGGTGGAGGTGGCTACACCTTC; CDR3aa: CASSLAGGGGYTF
abundance: many; v_gene: TRBV2; d_gene: .; j_gene: TRBJ1-2; CDR3nt: TGTGCCAGCGGGGCAGGCACCCTCTATGGCTACACCTTC; CDR3aa: CASGAGTLYGYTF
abundance: once; v_gene: TRBV6-5; d_gene: .; j_gene: TRBJ1-5; CDR3nt: TGTGCCAGCAGTTATTCAGGAATGGGCAATCAGCCCCAGCATTTT; CDR3aa: CASSYSGMGNQPQHF
abundance: .; v_gene: TRBV7-9; d_gene: .; j_gene: TRBJ2-3; CDR3nt: TGTGCCAGCAGCTTAGGGCTGGGAGACACAGATACGCAGTATTTT; CDR3aa: CASSLGLGDTDTQYF
abundance: .; v_gene: TRBV5-1; d_gene: .; j_gene: TRBJ2-2; CDR3nt: TGCGCCAGCAGCTTACTGACTAGCACCGGGGAGCTGTTTTTT; CDR3aa: CASSLLTSTGELFF
abundance: few; v_gene: TRBV5-1; d_gene: .; j_gene: TRBJ2-3; CDR3nt: TGCGCCAGCAGTCCAGGGGAAGGGAATACGCAGTATTTT; CDR3aa: CASSPGEGNTQYF
abundance: .; v_gene: TRBV11-2; d_gene: TRBD1; j_gene: TRBJ2-4; CDR3nt: TGTGCCAGCAGCTTAGTAGGGGACAGGGGAAACATTCAGTACTTC; CDR3aa: CASSLVGDRGNIQYF
abundance: .; v_gene: TRBV5-1; d_gene: TRBD2; j_gene: TRBJ2-7; CDR3nt: TGCGCCAGCAGCTTGAGACTAGCGGGAGGGCCTAAGGACGAGCAGTACTTC; CDR3aa: CASSLRLAGGPKDEQYF
abundance: once; v_gene: TRBV7-9; d_gene: .; j_gene: TRBJ2-7; CDR3nt: TGTGCCAGCAGCTTGGTGGGGGGGCCCTACGAGCAGTACTTC; CDR3aa: CASSLVGGPYEQYF
abundance: .; v_gene: TRBV16; d_gene: .; j_gene: TRBJ2-7; CDR3nt: TGTGCCAGCAGCCACCGCCCGAGGAGCTACGAGCAGTACTTC; CDR3aa: CASSHRPRSYEQYF
abundance: .; v_gene: TRBV10-1; d_gene: .; j_gene: TRBJ2-2; CDR3nt: TGCGCCAGCAGTGAGTCCCTTAACACCGGGGAGCTGTTTTTT; CDR3aa: CASSESLNTGELFF